Listed here are 28 T cell receptor beta chains from one sample, sequenced in a study of spatial heterogeneity in lung cancer. MiXCR, applied by TCRdb to the 5' RACE reads, yields one record per CDR3 protein. The sample has under 20,000 distinct CDR3 sequences; 9.2% are singletons. Regarding time point: blood at routine non-recurrence follow-up after resection. The specimen comprised PBMCs, sampled at follow-up. The receptors come from a male donor with early-stage non-small cell lung cancer.

This clonotype was picked up many times. This rearrangement joins TRBV4-1 to TRBJ2-2; TRBD2 agrees at 10 bases. The CDR3 runs to 16 residues. Looked up from germline, CDR1 is MGHRA and CDR2 is YSYEKL. V shed 0 bases, J shed 7 bases, and the junction held 5 bases outside the gene matches. The CDR3 is CASSQEASGGGGELFF. DNA for the CDR3: TGCGCCAGCAGCCAAGAGGCTAGCGGGGGTGGCGGGGAGCTGTTTTTT.

The chain carries TRBV6-4 and TRBJ2-3, with D perhaps TRBD2 (6 bases). This CDR3 contains 16 residues. Trimming removed 2 bases from V and 1 base from J, with 13 bases in between. Germline V CDR1 and CDR2: MRHNA, SNTAGT. The DNA of the CDR3 is TGTGCCAGCAGTGACGGGGGGAAGGACGGCACAGATACGCAGTATTTT. Amino acid sequence: CASSDGGKDGTDTQYF.

This clonotype appeared a few times. This CDR3 is CASSESGGPTDTQYF. The CDR3 nucleotides read TGTGCCAGCAGTGAGAGCGGGGGGCCCACAGATACGCAGTATTTT. The chain recombines TRBV6-4 with TRBJ2-3; 9 bases are shared with TRBD2. CDR3 length: 15 amino acids. V was pared by 3 bases and J by 2 bases, with 3 bases of the junction left unmatched. In germline, CDR1 is MRHNA, CDR2 SNTAGT.

Within the sample, this clonotype is medium-sized. V is TRBV12-3 or TRBV12-4 and J is TRBJ2-1; no firm D call. The CDR3 is 15 amino acids. V lost 6 bases and J lost 3, with 15 bases in between. CDR3 in DNA: TGTGCCAGCAGCCGAGGCGGTGGGCGCTACAATGAGCAGTTCTTC. Protein: CASSRGGGRYNEQFF.

This clonotype was detected ten times or more. The chain employs TRBV29-1 and TRBJ2-3; 10 bases line up with TRBD2. The length of the CDR3 is 17 residues. Per germline, CDR1 SQVTM and CDR2 ANQGSEA. With V trimmed by 1 base and J by 4 bases, 11 bases remained unmatched. CDR3 sequence (DNA): TGCAGCGTTGAAGTCGTGGGAGCGGGGGGGCATCCAGATACGCAGTATTTT. Its protein is CSVEVVGAGGHPDTQYF.

At least ten counts were recorded for this clonotype. The J gene is TRBJ2-7, the V gene TRBV4-3; 8 nucleotides align to TRBD1. The CDR3 loop spans 14 amino acids. Unmatched junction bases numbered 6, after V lost 1 base and J lost 7 bases. Per germline, CDR1 LGHNA and CDR2 YSLEER. CDR3 DNA sequence: TGCGCCAGCAGCCAAGGGACAGGGCAAAATGAGCAGTACTTC. This encodes CASSQGTGQNEQYF.

This clonotype is medium-sized by share. J is TRBJ2-1 and V is TRBV11-2; 11 bases agree with TRBD2. This CDR3 has 16 amino acids. After removal of 5 bases from V and 3 bases from J, the junction contained 6 bases not matched to a gene. Germline V gene data show CDR1 as SGHAT and CDR2 as FQNNGV. CDR3 loop: CASSQTSGVIYNEQFF. The CDR3 nucleotides read TGTGCCAGCAGCCAGACTAGCGGGGTGATCTACAATGAGCAGTTCTTC.

The table lists this clonotype with a few counts. The V and J genes are TRBV20-1 and TRBJ2-1; D call uncertain. Trimming removed 6 bases from V and 4 bases from J, with 13 bases in between. This CDR3 spans 13 amino acids. Germline-derived CDR1 and CDR2 are DFQATT and SNEGSKA (reference sequence). The DNA of the CDR3 is TGCAGTGCCCCGGGTAACGGATACAATGAGCAGTTCTTC. Protein product: CSAPGNGYNEQFF.

The J gene is TRBJ2-3, the V gene TRBV27, with D perhaps assigned TRBD1 or TRBD2 (5 bases each). The CDR3 runs to 15 residues. Trimming took 5 bases from V and 1 from J, leaving 13 bases between them. The germline V gene has CDR1 MNHEY and CDR2 SMNVEV (reference sequence). CDR3 DNA sequence: TGTGCCAGCAGTCTTGTTAGAGGGGGCACAGATACGCAGTATTTT. Its protein product is CASSLVRGGTDTQYF.

The chain uses TRBV19 and TRBJ2-7, with TRBD1 matching over 7 bases. The length of the CDR3 is 15 residues. V lost 1 base to trimming and J lost 2 bases; unmatched junction nucleotides: 5. Per the germline V gene, CDR1 is LNHDA and CDR2 is SQIVND (reference sequence). Here the CDR3 DNA reads TGTGCCAGTAGTATAGGTTCGACAGGGACCTACGAGCAGTACTTC. Translating it yields CASSIGSTGTYEQYF. Complete variable domain (other parts from reference TRBV19 and TRBJ2-7): DGGITQSPKYLFRKEGQNVTLSCEQNLNHDAMYWYRQDPGQGLRLIYYSQIVNDFQKGDIAEGYSVSREKKESFPLTVTSAQKNPTAFYLCASSIGSTGTYEQYFGPGTRLTVT.

This clonotype was detected many times. The V call is TRBV5-1, the J call TRBJ2-3, with TRBD1 matching over 10 bases. Trimming took 4 bases from V and 5 from J; bases not matched to a gene: 10. The CDR3 runs to 16 residues. Germline CDR1 and CDR2: SGHRS and YFSETQ. DNA for the CDR3: TGCGCCAGCAGCCGGACCCAGACAGGGGGCGTAGATACGCAGTATTTT. Protein: CASSRTQTGGVDTQYF.

In this sample, this clonotype turned up many times. The chain combines TRBV20-1 with TRBJ2-5; maybe TRBD2 (6 bases). The germline V gene encodes CDR1 DFQATT and CDR2 SNEGSKA (reference sequence). V lost 6 bases, J lost 2 bases, and 16 bases lay in between. The CDR3 consists of 14 residues. This chain's CDR3 is CSADPGTQQETQYF. Written as DNA, the CDR3 is TGCAGTGCCGATCCCGGGACTCAACAAGAGACCCAGTACTTC.

This clonotype was found many times. This sequence joins TRBV5-1 and TRBJ2-7; D is undetermined. CDR1 is SGHRS and CDR2 is YFSETQ in the germline V gene. This CDR3 has 12 residues. With 3 bases removed from V and 3 bases from J, the gap between germline ends came to 7 bases. CDR3 sequence reads: CASSSSFYEQYF. CDR3 DNA: TGCGCCAGCAGCTCCTCCTTCTACGAGCAGTACTTC.

This clonotype came up many times. The chain joins TRBV29-1 to TRBJ2-2; 7 nucleotides agree with TRBD1. Germline V lookup: CDR1 SQVTM, CDR2 ANQGSEA. CDR3 length: 13 amino acids. The V segment lost 0 bases and the J segment 8 bases; nucleotides outside the gene matches: 3. The CDR3 coding sequence is TGCAGCGTTGAAGAGGGGACAGTTGGGGAGCTGTTTTTT. Amino acid sequence: CSVEEGTVGELFF.

The chain employs TRBV7-2 and TRBJ2-1; 9 positions agree with TRBD2. The trim removed 1 base at V and 1 base at J, leaving 14 bases unmatched. CDR3 length: 20 amino acids. Germline V CDR1 and CDR2: SGHTA, FQGNSA. DNA of the CDR3: TGTGCCAGCAGCTTAGTCCGTAGTAGCGGGAGTTGGGTTTCCTACAATGAGCAGTTCTTC. Translated, it gives CASSLVRSSGSWVSYNEQFF.

This clonotype came up many times. The rearrangement uses TRBV5-6 and TRBJ2-7; 7 nucleotides line up with TRBD1. This CDR3 region has 15 residues. The V gene end was trimmed by 0 bases and the J gene end by 7 bases; junction bases not matched to a gene: 10. Looked up from germline, CDR1 is SGHDT and CDR2 is YYEEEE. The CDR3 reads CASSLVGTGVGEQYF. The CDR3 DNA follows: TGTGCCAGCAGCTTGGTTGGAACAGGGGTGGGGGAGCAGTACTTC. Combining the CDR3 with reference TRBV5-6 and TRBJ2-7 gives the whole variable domain DAGVTQSPTHLIKTRGQQVTLRCSPKSGHDTVSWYQQALGQGPQFIFQYYEEEERQRGNFPDRFSGHQFPNYSSELNVNALLLGDSALYLCASSLVGTGVGEQYFGPGTRLTVT.

This clonotype was detected many times. This chain uses TRBV7-6 with TRBJ1-5; D gene unclear. This CDR3 contains 13 residues. The V end lost 0 bases, the J end lost 4 bases, and 4 bases lay between the germline ends. The germline V gene encodes CDR1 SGHVS and CDR2 FNYEAQ. The CDR3 is CASSLAANQPQHF. CDR3 bases: TGTGCCAGCAGCTTAGCGGCGAATCAGCCCCAGCATTTT.

This clonotype was recorded at least ten times. V usage is TRBV20-1 and J usage is TRBJ1-5, with D uncertain. The length of the CDR3 is 16 residues. Germline CDR1 is DFQATT and CDR2 is SNEGSKA (reference sequence). This CDR3 is CSSGRGSLFGNQPQHF. The CDR3 DNA follows: TGCAGCTCCGGTCGAGGTTCCCTCTTCGGCAATCAGCCCCAGCATTTT.

In its sample, this clonotype was seen many times. The genes are TRBV7-9 and TRBJ2-3; D unclear. V dropped 5 bases and J dropped 4 bases, with 16 bases sitting between them. There are 15 residues in the CDR3. The germline CDR1 and CDR2 sequences are SEHNR and FQNEAQ (reference sequence). The CDR3 region has the DNA TGTGCCAGCAGCCCTTCCGATCGTTCCGCAGATACGCAGTATTTT. The encoded protein is CASSPSDRSADTQYF.

This clonotype was seen many times. V usage is TRBV6-5 and J usage is TRBJ2-7, with D hard to call. Germline V gene data show CDR1 as MNHEY and CDR2 as SVGAGI. The ends were cut back, 0 bases at V and 3 bases at J, with 12 bases in the middle. The CDR3 is 15 amino acids. DNA of the CDR3: TGTGCCAGCAGTTACTCCCCCGAATCAAACTACGAGCAGTACTTC. Translating it yields CASSYSPESNYEQYF.

This clonotype appeared many times. The J gene is TRBJ2-4, the V gene TRBV28, with D maybe TRBD2 (6 bases). V lost 7 bases to trimming and J lost 1 base, with 11 bases between them. This CDR3 is built from 14 residues. From germline, CDR1 is MDHEN and CDR2 SYDVKM. The CDR3 loop is CASTLRGAKNIQYF. DNA of the CDR3: TGTGCCAGCACCCTCCGGGGGGCCAAAAACATTCAGTACTTC.

The chain combines TRBV12-3 or TRBV12-4 with TRBJ1-1; D uncertain. Trimming pared 10 bases from V and 1 base from J, leaving 16 bases between. The CDR3 spans 14 residues. CDR3 nucleotide sequence: TGTGCCACCTCATTGGGAGTCTCGAACACTGAAGCTTTCTTT. The encoded protein is CATSLGVSNTEAFF.

The chain links TRBV4-2 to TRBJ2-1, with TRBD2 identical over 8 bases. The CDR3 sequence is 13 residues long. Germline assignment: CDR1 LGHNA and CDR2 YNFKEQ. The junction had 5 bases not matched to a gene; V was cut back by 1 base and J by 12 bases. The CDR3 spells CASSQGREGGQFF. In DNA form, the CDR3 reads TGTGCCAGCAGCCAAGGACGGGAGGGCGGGCAGTTCTTC.

In its sample, this clonotype was seen many times. The chain is built from TRBV29-1 and TRBJ1-1; the match to TRBD1 covers 8 bases. J was trimmed by 1 base and V by 6 bases; bases with no gene match: 7. The CDR3 runs 14 residues. Germline V gene data show CDR1 as SQVTM and CDR2 as ANQGSEA. The CDR3 loop is CSVGGQVSNTEAFF. The CDR3 nucleotides are TGCAGCGTGGGGGGACAGGTGTCGAACACTGAAGCTTTCTTT.

There are many counts of this clonotype. The chain recombines TRBV2 with TRBJ1-6; D is unresolved. The CDR3 contains 15 residues. The germline V gene encodes CDR1 SNHLY and CDR2 FYNNEI. Trimming shortened V by 6 bases and J by 8 bases, and 17 bases separated the two germline ends. The CDR3 coding sequence is TGTGCCAGCAGGCGGGCCCCCAGATCTGATTCACCCCTCCACTTT. Its translation is CASRRAPRSDSPLHF.

This clonotype showed up just a few times. V and J are TRBV6-6 and TRBJ1-1; no definite D call. The CDR3 runs 14 residues. Germline loops: CDR1 MNHNY, CDR2 SVGAGI (reference sequence). Trimming removed 2 bases from V and 0 bases from J, with 7 bases in between. The CDR3 spells CASSYGHLNTEAFF. The CDR3 DNA follows: TGTGCCAGCAGTTACGGGCACCTGAACACTGAAGCTTTCTTT.

In its sample, this clonotype was seen many times. The chain employs TRBV10-3 and TRBJ2-3, with D possibly TRBD1 on 5 matching bases. Germline lookup yields CDR1 ENHRY and CDR2 SYGVKD. This CDR3 region has 15 residues. Deletions cut 0 bases from V and 1 base from J, with 8 bases between. CDR3 bases: TGTGCCATCAGTGAGTCTGACAGCGGCACAGATACGCAGTATTTT. Translation gives CAISESDSGTDTQYF.

This clonotype has a count of ten or more. The chain recombines TRBV7-9 with TRBJ2-5; D might be TRBD2 (6 bases). V lost 6 bases, J lost 3 bases, and 11 bases lay in between. This CDR3 contains 13 residues. Germline assignment: CDR1 SEHNR and CDR2 FQNEAQ (reference sequence). The CDR3 nucleotides read TGTGCCAGCAGAACGCCTAGCGAAGAGACCCAGTACTTC. This gives the protein CASRTPSEETQYF.